Below, 3 T cell receptor beta chains from the same sample are listed, as sequenced in a study of chemoradiotherapy in HPV16-positive cancers. Clones were read by immunoSEQ multiplex PCR, and TCRdb kept only the in-frame ones, dropping some. The sample contains fewer than 40,000 clones, more than 75% of which appear only once. This specimen was blood, taken from a patient who underwent chemoradiotherapy. Receptor source: a human donor with HPV-associated anogenital cancer.

CDR3 DNA: TGTGCCATACAGGGGTCGTTGAACACTGAAGCTTTCTTT. This gives the protein CAIQGSLNTEAFF. This chain connects TRBV10-3 to TRBJ1-1; 7 nucleotides align to TRBD1. J was trimmed by 0 bases and V by 9 bases; bases with no gene match: 4. Germline V gives CDR1 ENHRY, CDR2 SYGVKD. The CDR3 spans 13 residues.

This clone was counted only a few times. This chain links TRBV10-3 with TRBJ2-3; D call uncertain. CDR1 is ENHRY, CDR2 SYGVKD, per germline. Trimming shortened V by 2 bases and J by 2 bases, and 8 bases separated the two germline ends. The CDR3 sequence is 14 residues long. CDR3 loop: CAISEPMYTDTQYF. CDR3 nucleotide sequence: TGTGCCATCAGTGAGCCAATGTACACAGATACGCAGTATTTT.

The rearrangement uses TRBV13 and TRBJ2-7; 7 bases align to TRBD2. J lost 2 bases, V lost 7 bases, and 11 bases had no gene match. The CDR3 spans 15 residues. Germline CDR1 PRHDT, CDR2 FYEKMQ (reference sequence). The CDR3 DNA follows: TGTGCCAGCACCCTTATAGCGGGCGGACCCTACGAGCAGTACTTC. Translation: CASTLIAGGPYEQYF.